These T cell receptor beta chains were read from a single sample in a study of T-cell memory formation after mild COVID-19. TCRdb ran MiXCR on the 5' RACE reads and lists one entry per CDR3 protein. Of 11,000 to 15,000 distinct CDR3 sequences in the sample, 15% to 20% were seen once. Sample: PBMCs or a T cell subset sorted from them (not recorded which). Receptor source: an adult woman who had mild COVID-19 (a few samples of this study predate the infection). Cell type and time point are not known. The CDR3 runs from the conserved cysteine through the conserved F or W. A D gene is named only where the DNA matches it firmly. Size tells how often a clone was seen (once, few, many) or the class of an expanded clone, and some rows leave it out.

j_call | v_call | clone_size | d_call | cdr3_nt | cdr3_aa
TRBJ2-5 | TRBV5-1 | many | TRBD2 | TGCGCCAGCAGCACAGGTCTAGCGGGAGAATGGGAGACCCAGTACTTC | CASSTGLAGEWETQYF
TRBJ1-2 | TRBV6-5 | many | - | TGTGCCAGCAGTTACCCGGGGGTGGACGGCTACACCTTC | CASSYPGVDGYTF
TRBJ2-7 | TRBV15 | many | - | TGTGCCACCAGCGGGATGGGGGGAACCTACGAGCAGTACTTC | CATSGMGGTYEQYF
TRBJ2-2 | TRBV7-9 | many | TRBD2 | TGTGCCAGCAGCTACCCCGGGACTAGCGGGAGTTCGAACACCGGGGAGCTGTTTTTT | CASSYPGTSGSSNTGELFF
TRBJ1-1 | TRBV30 | many | - | TGTGCCTGGAGTAAGAACACTGAAGCTTTCTTT | CAWSKNTEAFF
TRBJ2-7 | TRBV4-3 | many | - | TGCGCCAGCAGCCCAGACCACACAGGAATCCTCTCCTACGAGCAGTACTTC | CASSPDHTGILSYEQYF
TRBJ2-5 | TRBV7-9 | medium-sized | - | TGTGCCAGCAGCTTAGTGAATAGCGGCCAAAGAGGGACCCAGTACTTC | CASSLVNSGQRGTQYF
TRBJ2-4 | TRBV20-1 | few | - | TGCAGTGCTAGAGTCGGAGCCAAAAACATTCAGTACTTC | CSARVGAKNIQYF
TRBJ2-1 | TRBV5-1 | once | TRBD2 | TGCGCCAGCGTGGGACTAGCGGGGATCAGGGAGCAGTTCTTC | CASVGLAGIREQFF
TRBJ1-1 | TRBV6-5 | many | TRBD1 | TGTGCCAGCAGTCCCCCGCAGGGGGGCACTGAAGCTTTCTTT | CASSPPQGGTEAFF
TRBJ2-7 | TRBV27 | many | - | TGTGCCAGCAGTTTATCCCACAGTTACGAGCAGTACTTC | CASSLSHSYEQYF
TRBJ2-3 | TRBV7-2 | many | TRBD2 | TGTGCCAGCAGGGGACTAGCGGGGGGAACCCGATCAGATACGCAGTATTTT | CASRGLAGGTRSDTQYF
TRBJ1-1 | TRBV4-2 | - | - | TGTGCCAGCAGCCAAGAGGCCATCATGAACACTGAAGCTTTCTTT | CASSQEAIMNTEAFF
TRBJ1-6 | TRBV14 | many | TRBD1 | TGTGCCAGCAGCCGAACAGGGGTCCATAATTCACCCCTCCACTTT | CASSRTGVHNSPLHF
TRBJ2-2 | TRBV4-1 | many | - | TGCGCCAGCAGCCATACAGTTGCGACCGGGGAGCTGTTTTTT | CASSHTVATGELFF
TRBJ2-7 | TRBV19 | many | - | TGTGCCAGTAGTATTCTCCCAAACACTGACGGGAGAGAGGAGCAGTACTTC | CASSILPNTDGREEQYF
TRBJ2-3 | TRBV9 | many | TRBD2 | TGTGCCAGCAGCGCCGGGACTAGCGGCACAGATACGCAGTATTTT | CASSAGTSGTDTQYF
TRBJ2-3 | TRBV7-2 | many | TRBD1 | TGTGCCAGCAGCTTAGGATTCAGTTGGACAGGGGCAAATATCAGCACAGATACGCAGTATTTT | CASSLGFSWTGANISTDTQYF
TRBJ2-1 | TRBV5-1 | once | TRBD1 | TGCGCCAGCAGCCACGGACAGGGGGCTGGCAATGAGCAGTTCTTC | CASSHGQGAGNEQFF
TRBJ2-3 | TRBV7-9 | many | TRBD2 | TGTGCCAGCAGCTTAGAGTTTCAGCGGGAGGGCCTGGATTTTGATACGCAGTATTTT | CASSLEFQREGLDFDTQYF
TRBJ2-3 | TRBV9 | - | - | TGTGCCAGCAGCGTAGCTTGGCAGGGAACAGATACGCAGTATTTT | CASSVAWQGTDTQYF
TRBJ2-3 | TRBV7-6 | - | - | TGTGCCAGCAGCTTAGGGGGCGCGAGCACAGATACGCAGTATTTT | CASSLGGASTDTQYF
TRBJ1-2 | TRBV20-1 | many | TRBD1 | TGCAGTGCTATCCGACAGGGGGGCAACTATGGCTACACCTTC | CSAIRQGGNYGYTF
TRBJ2-5 | TRBV13 | many | TRBD2 | TGTGCCAGCAGCTCGACGAATAGCGGGAGGACCCAAGAGACCCAGTACTTC | CASSSTNSGRTQETQYF
TRBJ2-1 | TRBV20-1 | many | - | TGCAGTGCCAGCGACAGGTACAATGAGCAGTTCTTC | CSASDRYNEQFF
TRBJ2-7 | TRBV5-1 | many | TRBD2 | TGCGCCAGCAGCACCCCTACTAGCGGGAGCGCTTACGAGCAGTACTTC | CASSTPTSGSAYEQYF
TRBJ2-1 | TRBV5-4 | many | TRBD2 | TGTGCCAGCAGCCCCCTCGCTAGCGGGAGGCTCAATGAGCAGTTCTTC | CASSPLASGRLNEQFF
TRBJ1-1 | TRBV5-1 | many | - | TGCGCCAGCGGCCATCAGGGCGACACTGAAGCTTTCTTT | CASGHQGDTEAFF
TRBJ2-1 | TRBV15 | - | TRBD1 | TGTGCCACCAGCAGTCGACAGGGCAATGAGCAGTTCTTC | CATSSRQGNEQFF
TRBJ1-4 | TRBV20-1 | many | - | TGCAGTGGAATGGGGGGAACTAATGAAAAACTGTTTTTT | CSGMGGTNEKLFF
TRBJ2-7 | TRBV20-1 | many | TRBD2 | TGCAGTGCTAGCGACGTTGAACTAGCGAGCTACGAGCAGTACTTC | CSASDVELASYEQYF
TRBJ2-5 | TRBV15 | - | - | TGTGCCACCAGCAGAGATCCACAGGCGCGGGAGACCCAGTACTTC | CATSRDPQARETQYF
TRBJ2-7 | TRBV25-1 | many | - | TGTGCCAGCAGTGAATCGTGGGGGTACGAGCAGTACTTC | CASSESWGYEQYF
TRBJ2-3 | TRBV7-2 | many | - | TGTGCCAGCAGCTTAGGCAGGGTTGCTAGCACAGATACGCAGTATTTT | CASSLGRVASTDTQYF
TRBJ1-5 | TRBV10-2 | - | - | TGCGCCAGCAGCGTGGGGGGGAATCAGCCCCAGCATTTT | CASSVGGNQPQHF
TRBJ2-7 | TRBV2 | many | - | TGTGCCAGCAGTCTGGCTCTATTCCACGAGCAGTACTTC | CASSLALFHEQYF
TRBJ1-2 | TRBV15 | many | - | TGTGCCACCAGCATCACAGGTCCTATTGGAGGCTACACCTTC | CATSITGPIGGYTF
TRBJ2-7 | TRBV21-1 | many | - | TGTGCCAGCAGCAGGCGAGGGACACAACCTCAGTACTTC | CASSRRGTQPQYF
TRBJ1-3 | TRBV20-1 | many | - | TGCAGTGCTAGAGAAAAGTTCCCCGGCGAAGGGGGTTCTGGAAACACCATATATTTT | CSAREKFPGEGGSGNTIYF
TRBJ2-7 | TRBV7-9 | many | TRBD2 | TGTGCCAGCAGCCTTAGCGGGGGGCACTCCTACGAGCAGTACTTC | CASSLSGGHSYEQYF
TRBJ2-5 | TRBV10-2 | many | TRBD1 | TGCGCCAGCTCGGGGACAGGGATATCAGAGACCCAGTACTTC | CASSGTGISETQYF
TRBJ2-1 | TRBV27 | many | TRBD1 | TGTGCCAGCATGGTGACAGGGCACAATGAGCAGTTCTTC | CASMVTGHNEQFF
TRBJ1-1 | TRBV4-3 | many | - | TGCGCCAGCAGCCAAGAAAAGGGGAGGGACACTGAAGCTTTCTTT | CASSQEKGRDTEAFF
TRBJ2-2 | TRBV4-1 | many | - | TGCGCCAGCAGCCAAGAAATCCCCGGGGAGCTGTTTTTT | CASSQEIPGELFF
TRBJ2-3 | TRBV6-5 | many | - | TGTGCCAGCGGACCGGCCCTAATCACAGATACGCAGTATTTT | CASGPALITDTQYF
TRBJ2-4 | TRBV5-6 | few | - | TGTGCCAGCAGCTACAGGGAATTAAAAAACATTCAGTACTTC | CASSYRELKNIQYF
TRBJ2-3 | TRBV11-3 | many | - | TGTGCCAGCAGCCCCGGGGCGTCGGGCACAGATACGCAGTATTTT | CASSPGASGTDTQYF
TRBJ2-1 | TRBV30 | many | TRBD2 | TGTGCCTGGAGTGTATTTCCTAGCGGGGGAAGCTCCTACAATGAGCAGTTCTTC | CAWSVFPSGGSSYNEQFF
TRBJ2-4 | TRBV9 | many | - | TGTGCCAGCAGCGTAGATAGAGAAAACATTCAGTACTTC | CASSVDRENIQYF
TRBJ1-2 | TRBV12-3/TRBV12-4 | many | - | TGTGCCAGCAGGCCCGGGGGGGATGGCTACACCTTC | CASRPGGDGYTF